Sequencing of this T cell receptor beta chain was carried out in a study of shared clonotypes between healthy human individuals. Study results and limitations: On the whole, naive subsets had larger estimated richness than memory subsets had. In the sorted subsets, rarefaction showed sequencing was incomplete despite large depth.

Profiled with immunoSEQ multiplex PCR; TCRdb holds only in-frame clones, not every one. This table holds just over 2,000,000 clones, 85% to 95% found once. Turning to this clone: Its antigen remains unidentified.

Naive CD8 cells lacked CD45RO and underwent positive selection for CCR7, leaving out terminally differentiated effector memory CD45RA+ cells. There are 13 residues in the CDR3. CDR1 and CDR2 (germline): LNHDA, SQIVND (reference sequence). Deletions cut 2 bases from V and 7 bases from J, with 9 bases between. The sample comprised naive CD8+ T cells sorted from blood. This rearrangement joins TRBV19 to TRBJ2-1; a possible D gene is TRBD1 (5 bases). The sequence was obtained from a man aged 18 to 35 in good health. The CDR3 region has the DNA TGTGCCAGTAGTATATTGACAGAGAATGAGCAGTTCTTC. Translation gives CASSILTENEQFF.